Listed here are 3 T cell receptor beta chains from one sample, sequenced in a study of blood T cell repertoires in COVID-19. This table comes from immunoSEQ multiplex PCR, and its TCRdb copy is limited to in-frame clones, with some not included. This sample has 200,000 to 250,000 clones, with 81% found just once. The specimen sequenced was PBMCs or T cells enriched from blood (not recorded which). The receptors here all came from a woman between 45 and 65 years old with acute COVID-19.

The rearrangement joins TRBV7-9 to TRBJ2-4, with D possibly being TRBD2 (6 bases). This CDR3 has 12 amino acids. V lost 6 bases to trimming and J lost 8 bases, with 11 bases between them. Looked up from germline, CDR1 is SEHNR and CDR2 is FQNEAQ (reference sequence). The CDR3 loop is CASREGGDIQYF. The DNA of the CDR3 is TGTGCCAGCAGGGAGGGTGGGGACATTCAGTACTTC.

CDR3 protein: CASSRPRGSTDTQYF. The DNA for the CDR3 is TGTGCCAGCAGTAGGCCGCGGGGGAGCACAGATACGCAGTATTTT. The V and J genes are TRBV6-2 or TRBV6-3 and TRBJ2-3, with 7 bases matching TRBD2. Germline V lookup: CDR1 MNHEY, CDR2 SVGEGT. The V and J ends lost 5 bases and 0 bases, in that order; junction bases with no gene match: 5. The CDR3 extends over 15 amino acids.

The chain has TRBV19 and TRBJ1-6; D perhaps matches TRBD1 (6 bases). The CDR3 spans 15 residues. Germline V gene lookup returns CDR1 LNHDA and CDR2 SQIVND (reference sequence). The V gene lost 7 bases and the J gene lost 6 bases, with 16 bases spanning the gap. The CDR3 sequence: CASTPGQLRNSPLHF. The CDR3, as DNA: TGTGCCAGTACTCCAGGACAGCTTCGTAATTCACCCCTCCACTTT.